This T cell receptor beta chain is from a study of shared clonotypes between healthy human individuals. Profiling relied on immunoSEQ multiplex PCR, and the TCRdb table lists in-frame clones only, not all of them. There are 2 million to 2.5 million clones in the sample; 93% occur only once, and roughly 0.39% lies in the top ten. The sequenced sample was naive CD4+ T cells from PBMCs. Subset indicated: CD45RA+ positively selected. The TCR was taken from a man aged 18 to 30 in good health. Some clones in this sample may be carry-over from other donors' samples.

The CDR3 spells CASSRRLAAPPHGELFF. CDR3 sequence (DNA): TGCGCCAGCAGCCGGAGACTAGCGGCCCCCCCCCACGGGGAGCTGTTTTTT. V and J are TRBV4-1 and TRBJ2-2; TRBD2 matches 9 bases. The germline V gene has CDR1 MGHRA and CDR2 YSYEKL. V shed 4 bases and J 7 bases; nucleotides not matched to a gene: 13. The CDR3 contains 17 residues.